The present TCR beta chain was sequenced within a study of cytomegalovirus exposure and HLA in healthy donors. Study in general: There were roughly 120 million unique TCR beta sequences, drawn from some 180 million T cells, in an earlier analysis. Early on, a data release was issued that held approximately 92 million unique TCRs from HLA-typed donors. Study-level findings and limits: Most observed TCR sequences were rare, whereas some public TCRs were detected in many donors.

In the PCR, 60 Vbeta and 13 Jbeta primers were used. Here immunoSEQ multiplex PCR was the method, and the copy in TCRdb shows in-frame clones only, minus some. The data show some 170,000 clones, roughly two thirds seen once. On this clone: The target antigen is unknown.

The origin of this receptor is a woman in her twenties or thirties in good health and CMV-seronegative. The sample consisted of PBMCs.

Here the CDR3 DNA reads TGTGCCAGCAGTCCCGGACAGGCAGCTTTCTTT. Translating it yields CASSPGQAAFF. The chain recombines TRBV28 with TRBJ1-1, with 7 nucleotides matching TRBD1. The CDR3 spans 11 residues. Germline trimming cut 5 bases from V and 10 bases from J; bases unmatched to any gene: 4. Per the germline V gene, CDR1 is MDHEN and CDR2 is SYDVKM.